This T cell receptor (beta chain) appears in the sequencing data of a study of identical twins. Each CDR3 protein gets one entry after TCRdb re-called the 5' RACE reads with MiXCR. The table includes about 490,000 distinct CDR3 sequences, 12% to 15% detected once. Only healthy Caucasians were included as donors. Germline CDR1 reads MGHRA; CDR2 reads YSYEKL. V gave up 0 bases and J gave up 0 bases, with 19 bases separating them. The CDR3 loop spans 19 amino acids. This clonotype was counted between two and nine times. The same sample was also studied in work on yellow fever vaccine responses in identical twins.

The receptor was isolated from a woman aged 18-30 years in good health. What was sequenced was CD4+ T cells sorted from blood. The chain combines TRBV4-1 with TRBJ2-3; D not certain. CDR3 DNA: TGCGCCAGCAGCCAAGATTCCTTAATCAGGTCGAAAAGCACAGATACGCAGTATTTT. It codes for CASSQDSLIRSKSTDTQYF.